The subject of this entry is one T cell receptor (beta chain). The antigen remains unidentified. The data originate from a study of vaccination and CD4 T cells after COVID-19. As to treatment: approximately 9-day PBMC culture with coronavirus spike peptide pools or control peptides (ViraFEST assay). Pre-COVID-19 pandemic sampling (2011-2018) yielded the unexposed donor's CD4+ T cells. Isolation of CD4+ T cells by negative selection took place after around 9 days of culture. Sequence data for DNA of cultured CD4+ T cells were generated by the Oncomine TCR Beta short-read assay. Genomic DNA was extracted from cultured CD4+ T cells. TCRdb called the PCR reads again in MiXCR, with one record for every CDR3 protein. The table lists about 9,100 distinct CDR3 sequences, under 40% of them singletons. V dropped 5 bases and J dropped 7; count of bases not matched to a gene: 5. The V gene's germline CDR1 is LNHDA and CDR2 SQIVND (reference sequence). The CDR3 is 14 residues long.

This chain uses TRBV19 with TRBJ1-6; 7 nucleotides agree with TRBD1. The TCR comes from a human donor in good health. Sequencing was done on a sample of CD4+ T cells from blood, cultured in vitro. The CDR3 sequence is CASSGGDRNSPLHF. CDR3 nucleotide sequence: TGTGCCAGTAGTGGGGGGGACAGAAATTCACCCCTCCACTTT.